This record concerns one T cell receptor (beta chain) sequence. The target antigen is unknown. The data were taken from a study of Ad26.COV2.S vaccination and SARS-CoV-2 variants. General study results and limits: The study found similar non-spike TCR breadth in vaccine and placebo recipients. From the TCR breadth and depth analyses, total T cell responses may have been underestimated.

The repertoire was sequenced with immunoSEQ multiplex PCR; TCRdb's copy has only in-frame clones and lacks some. The table has roughly 100,000 clones, roughly 80% seen once. This receptor was identified in a human donor who had recovered from COVID-19. This material consisted of peripheral blood, taken after recovery from COVID-19.

CDR3 sequence reads: CASSFGGRSPLHF. The CDR3 DNA sequence: TGTGCCAGCAGCTTCGGGGGCAGGTCACCCCTCCACTTT. The genes are TRBV11-1 and TRBJ1-6; D possibly corresponds to TRBD1 (6 bases). CDR3 length: 13 residues. CDR1 is SGHAT, CDR2 FQDESV, per germline (reference sequence). Trimming left V 3 bases short and J 10 bases short, with 10 bases between.